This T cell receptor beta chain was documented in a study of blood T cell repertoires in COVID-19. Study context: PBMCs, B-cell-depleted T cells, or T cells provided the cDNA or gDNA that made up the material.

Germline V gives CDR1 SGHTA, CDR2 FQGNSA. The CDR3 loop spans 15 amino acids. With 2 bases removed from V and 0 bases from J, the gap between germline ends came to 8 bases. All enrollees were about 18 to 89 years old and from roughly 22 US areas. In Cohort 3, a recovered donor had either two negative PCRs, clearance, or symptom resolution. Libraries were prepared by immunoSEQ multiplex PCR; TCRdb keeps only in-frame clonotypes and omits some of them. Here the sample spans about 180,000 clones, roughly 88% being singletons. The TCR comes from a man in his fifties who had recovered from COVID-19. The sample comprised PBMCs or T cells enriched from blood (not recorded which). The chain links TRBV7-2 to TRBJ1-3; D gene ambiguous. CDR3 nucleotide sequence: TGTGCCAGCAGCTTAATGCAGGTCTCTGGAAACACCATATATTTT. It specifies CASSLMQVSGNTIYF.